Listed here are 4 T cell receptor beta chains from one sample, sequenced in a study of T cell clonotyping in hematopoietic cell transplantation. Profiled with immunoSEQ multiplex PCR; TCRdb holds only in-frame clones, not every one. The sample yields approximately 22,000 clones, almost 90% seen once. As for time point: recipient sample about 28 days before transplant, after cytoreduction. The sequenced sample was peripheral blood mononuclear cells, obtained before stem cell transplant. These receptor sequences come from a man younger than 30 with biphenotypic leukemia. Some clones in this sample may be carry-over from other donors' samples.

This clone was seen only once. V and J are TRBV29-1 and TRBJ2-7; a weak D match, TRBD1 (7 bases). V shed 5 bases and J shed 7 bases, with 18 bases lying between them. Germline V lookup: CDR1 SQVTM, CDR2 ANQGSEA. The CDR3 sequence is 13 residues long. This CDR3 is CSVMTTGAGEQYF. The CDR3 DNA reads TGCAGCGTTATGACCACAGGGGCGGGGGAGCAGTACTTC.

The rearrangement uses TRBV27 and TRBJ1-1; D unclear. The CDR3 has 15 amino acids. The V end was cut by 7 bases, the J end by 0 bases, with 15 bases between. Germline loops: CDR1 MNHEY, CDR2 SMNVEV (reference sequence). The CDR3, as DNA: TGTGCCAGCACCCAAGGTGGCGGATTGAACACTGAAGCTTTCTTT. Translated, it gives CASTQGGGLNTEAFF.

The rearrangement uses TRBV5-1 and TRBJ2-7, with TRBD2 matching over 7 bases. CDR1 is SGHRS, CDR2 YFSETQ, per germline. The V gene end was trimmed by 0 bases and the J gene end by 1 base; junction bases not matched to a gene: 4. The CDR3 runs 15 residues. The CDR3 DNA reads as TGCGCCAGCAGCTTGGAGGCGGGGGTGTCCTACGAGCAGTACTTC. Protein product: CASSLEAGVSYEQYF.

There are a few counts of this clone. The identical CDR3 is also encoded by other nucleotide sequences in the sample. The chain couples TRBV7-3 to TRBJ2-7, with 7 bases lining up with TRBD2. V lost 3 bases and J lost 3; bases outside the gene matches: 2. The CDR3 covers 13 residues. Germline CDR1 reads SGHTA; CDR2 reads FQGTGA. The CDR3 reads CASSFGGGYEQYF. For the CDR3, the DNA is TGTGCCAGCAGCTTCGGCGGGGGCTACGAGCAGTACTTC.